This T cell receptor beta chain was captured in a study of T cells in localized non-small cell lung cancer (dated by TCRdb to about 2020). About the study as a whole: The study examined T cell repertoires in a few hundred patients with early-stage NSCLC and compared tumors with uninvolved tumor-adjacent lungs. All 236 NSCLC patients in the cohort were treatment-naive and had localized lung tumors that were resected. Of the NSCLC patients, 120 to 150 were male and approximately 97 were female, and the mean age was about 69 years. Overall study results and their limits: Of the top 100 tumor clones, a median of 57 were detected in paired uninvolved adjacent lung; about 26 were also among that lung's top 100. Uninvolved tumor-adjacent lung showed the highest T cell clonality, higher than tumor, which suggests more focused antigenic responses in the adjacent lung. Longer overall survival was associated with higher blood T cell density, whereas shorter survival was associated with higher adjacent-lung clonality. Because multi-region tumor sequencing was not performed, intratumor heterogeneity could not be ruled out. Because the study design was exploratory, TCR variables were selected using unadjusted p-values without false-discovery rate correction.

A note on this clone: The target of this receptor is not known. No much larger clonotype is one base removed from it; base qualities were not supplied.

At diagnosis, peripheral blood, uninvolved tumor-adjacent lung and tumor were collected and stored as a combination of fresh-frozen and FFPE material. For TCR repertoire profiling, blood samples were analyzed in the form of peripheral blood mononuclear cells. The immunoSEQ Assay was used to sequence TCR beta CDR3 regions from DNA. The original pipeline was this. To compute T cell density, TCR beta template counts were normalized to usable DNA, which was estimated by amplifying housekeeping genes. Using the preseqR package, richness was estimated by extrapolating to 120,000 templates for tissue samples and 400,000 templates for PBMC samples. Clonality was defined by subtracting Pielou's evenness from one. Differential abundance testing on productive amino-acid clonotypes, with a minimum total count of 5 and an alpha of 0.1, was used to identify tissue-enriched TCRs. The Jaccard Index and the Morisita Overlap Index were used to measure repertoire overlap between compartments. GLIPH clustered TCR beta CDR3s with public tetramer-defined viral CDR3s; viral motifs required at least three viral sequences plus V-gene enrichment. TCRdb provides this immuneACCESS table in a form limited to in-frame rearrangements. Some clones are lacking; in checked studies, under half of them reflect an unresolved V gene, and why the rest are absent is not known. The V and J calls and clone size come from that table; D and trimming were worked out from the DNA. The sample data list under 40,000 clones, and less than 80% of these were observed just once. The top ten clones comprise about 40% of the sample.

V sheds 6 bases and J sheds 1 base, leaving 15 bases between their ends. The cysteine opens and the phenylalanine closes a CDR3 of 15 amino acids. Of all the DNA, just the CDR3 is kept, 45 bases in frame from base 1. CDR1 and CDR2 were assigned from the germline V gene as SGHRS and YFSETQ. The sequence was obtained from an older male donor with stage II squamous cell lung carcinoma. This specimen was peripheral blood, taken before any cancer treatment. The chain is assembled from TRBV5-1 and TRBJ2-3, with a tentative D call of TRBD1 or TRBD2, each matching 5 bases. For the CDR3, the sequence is CASNLSGPRTDTQYF. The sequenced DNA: TGCGCCAGCAACTTATCGGGACCGCGCACAGATACGCAGTATTTT.